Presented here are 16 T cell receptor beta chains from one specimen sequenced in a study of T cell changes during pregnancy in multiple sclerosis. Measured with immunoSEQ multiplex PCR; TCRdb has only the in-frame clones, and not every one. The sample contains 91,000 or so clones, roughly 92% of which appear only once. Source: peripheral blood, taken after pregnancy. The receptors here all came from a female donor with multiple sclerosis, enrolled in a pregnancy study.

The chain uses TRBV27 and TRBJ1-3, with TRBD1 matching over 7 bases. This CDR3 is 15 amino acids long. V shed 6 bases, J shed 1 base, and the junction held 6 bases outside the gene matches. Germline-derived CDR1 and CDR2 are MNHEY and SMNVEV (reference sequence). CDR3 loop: CASRRTGASGNTIYF. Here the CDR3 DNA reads TGTGCCAGCAGAAGGACAGGAGCTTCTGGAAACACCATATATTTT.

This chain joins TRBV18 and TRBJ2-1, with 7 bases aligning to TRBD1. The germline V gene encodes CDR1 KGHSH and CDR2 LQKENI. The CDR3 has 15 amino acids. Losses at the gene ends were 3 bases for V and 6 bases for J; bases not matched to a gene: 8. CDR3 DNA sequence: TGTGCCAGCTCACCCAGGGGGTCTCTTCGCAATGAGCAGTTCTTC. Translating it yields CASSPRGSLRNEQFF.

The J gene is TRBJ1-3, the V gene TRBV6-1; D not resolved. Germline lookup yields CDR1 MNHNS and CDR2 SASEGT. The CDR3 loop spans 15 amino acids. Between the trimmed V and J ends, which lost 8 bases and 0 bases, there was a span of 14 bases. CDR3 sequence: CASRPGLSSGNTIYF. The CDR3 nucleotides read TGTGCCAGCCGACCAGGCCTGAGCTCTGGAAACACCATATATTTT.

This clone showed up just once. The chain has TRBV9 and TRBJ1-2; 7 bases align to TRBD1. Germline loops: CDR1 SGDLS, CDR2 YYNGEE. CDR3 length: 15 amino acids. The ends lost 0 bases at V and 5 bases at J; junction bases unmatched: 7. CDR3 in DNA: TGTGCCAGCAGCGTAGCGGAGGGGGCACTTTATGGCTACACCTTC. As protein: CASSVAEGALYGYTF.

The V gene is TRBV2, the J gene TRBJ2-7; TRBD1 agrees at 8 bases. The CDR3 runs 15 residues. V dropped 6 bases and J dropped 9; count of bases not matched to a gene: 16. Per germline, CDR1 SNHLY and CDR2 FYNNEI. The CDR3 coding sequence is TGTGCCAGCAGACTCACCGGGACAGGAGACGTAGGGCAGTACTTC. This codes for CASRLTGTGDVGQYF. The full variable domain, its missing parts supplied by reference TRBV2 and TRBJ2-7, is EPEVTQTPSHQVTQMGQEVILRCVPISNHLYFYWYRQILGQKVEFLVSFYNNEISEKSEIFDDQFSVERPDGSNFTLKIRSTKLEDSAMYFCASRLTGTGDVGQYFGPGTRLTVT.

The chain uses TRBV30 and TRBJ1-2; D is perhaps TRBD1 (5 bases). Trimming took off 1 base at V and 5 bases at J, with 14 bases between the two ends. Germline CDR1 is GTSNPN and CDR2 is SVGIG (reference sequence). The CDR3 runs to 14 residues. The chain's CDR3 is CAWSALSGGYGYTF. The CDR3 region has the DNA TGTGCCTGGAGTGCTTTGTCCGGGGGGTATGGCTACACCTTC.

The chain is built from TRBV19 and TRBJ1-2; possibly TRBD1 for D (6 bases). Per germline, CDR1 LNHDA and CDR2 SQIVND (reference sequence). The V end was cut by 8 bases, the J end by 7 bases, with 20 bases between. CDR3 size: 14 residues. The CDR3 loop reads CASQRDTRRSGYTF. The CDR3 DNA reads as TGTGCCAGTCAACGGGACACCCGGAGGAGTGGCTACACCTTC.

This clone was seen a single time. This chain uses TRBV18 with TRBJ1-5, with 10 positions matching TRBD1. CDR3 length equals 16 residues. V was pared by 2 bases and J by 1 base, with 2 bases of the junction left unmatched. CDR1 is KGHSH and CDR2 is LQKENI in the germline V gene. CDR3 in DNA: TGTGCCAGCTCACCAGGGACAGGGGCGAGCAATCAGCCCCAGCATTTT. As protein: CASSPGTGASNQPQHF. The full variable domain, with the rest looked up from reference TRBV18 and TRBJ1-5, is NAGVMQNPRHLVRRRGQEARLRCSPMKGHSHVYWYRQLPEEGLKFMVYLQKENIIDESGMPKERFSAEFPKEGPSILRIQQVVRGDSAAYFCASSPGTGASNQPQHFGDGTRLSIL.

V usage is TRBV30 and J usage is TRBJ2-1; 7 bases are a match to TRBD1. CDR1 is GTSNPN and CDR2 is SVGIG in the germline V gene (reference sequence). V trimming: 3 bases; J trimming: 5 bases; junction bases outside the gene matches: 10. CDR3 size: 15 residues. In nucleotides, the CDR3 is TGTGCCTGGAGACGGACAGGCCAGTACCACAATGAGCAGTTCTTC. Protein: CAWRRTGQYHNEQFF.

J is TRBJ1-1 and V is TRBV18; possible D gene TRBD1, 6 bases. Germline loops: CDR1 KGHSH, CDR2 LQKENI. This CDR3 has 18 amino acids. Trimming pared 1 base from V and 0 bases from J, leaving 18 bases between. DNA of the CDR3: TGTGCCAGCTCACCACTGTCTGGGGGGGCCGCGATGAACACTGAAGCTTTCTTT. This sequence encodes CASSPLSGGAAMNTEAFF.

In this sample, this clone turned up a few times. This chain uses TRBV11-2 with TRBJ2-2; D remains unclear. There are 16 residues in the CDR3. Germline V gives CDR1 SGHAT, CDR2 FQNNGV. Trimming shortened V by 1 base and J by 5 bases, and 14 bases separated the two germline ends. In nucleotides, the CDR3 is TGTGCCAGCAGCTTAGCCGGGTCGGTCGGGACCGGGGAGCTGTTTTTT. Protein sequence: CASSLAGSVGTGELFF.

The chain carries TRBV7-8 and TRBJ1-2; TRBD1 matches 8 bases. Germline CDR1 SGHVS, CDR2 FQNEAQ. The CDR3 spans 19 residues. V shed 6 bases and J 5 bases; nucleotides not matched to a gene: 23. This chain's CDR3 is CASSFVPPGQVPFGYGYTF. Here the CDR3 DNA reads TGTGCCAGCAGTTTCGTCCCCCCGGGACAGGTACCCTTTGGGTATGGCTACACCTTC.

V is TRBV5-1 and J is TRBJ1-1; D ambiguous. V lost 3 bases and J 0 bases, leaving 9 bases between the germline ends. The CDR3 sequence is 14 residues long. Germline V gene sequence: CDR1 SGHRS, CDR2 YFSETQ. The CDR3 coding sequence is TGCGCCAGCAGCTCGGTAATCATGAACACTGAAGCTTTCTTT. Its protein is CASSSVIMNTEAFF.

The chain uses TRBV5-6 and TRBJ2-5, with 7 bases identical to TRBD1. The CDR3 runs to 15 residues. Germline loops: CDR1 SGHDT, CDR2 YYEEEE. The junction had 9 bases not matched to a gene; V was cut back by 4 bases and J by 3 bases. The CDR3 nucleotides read TGTGCCAGCAGCCATGCCCGACAGGGAAAAGAGACCCAGTACTTC. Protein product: CASSHARQGKETQYF.

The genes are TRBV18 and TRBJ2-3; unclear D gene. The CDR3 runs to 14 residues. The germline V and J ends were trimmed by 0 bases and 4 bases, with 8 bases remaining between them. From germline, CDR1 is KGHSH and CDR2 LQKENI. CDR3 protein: CASSPPELPDTQYF. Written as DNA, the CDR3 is TGTGCCAGCTCACCACCGGAGCTCCCAGATACGCAGTATTTT.

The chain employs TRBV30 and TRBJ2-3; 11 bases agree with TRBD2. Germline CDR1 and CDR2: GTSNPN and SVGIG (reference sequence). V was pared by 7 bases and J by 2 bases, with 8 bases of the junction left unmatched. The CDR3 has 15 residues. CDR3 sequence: CALDRLAGTTDTQYF. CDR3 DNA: TGTGCCTTGGATCGACTAGCGGGGACCACAGATACGCAGTATTTT.